Below, 4 T cell receptor beta chains from the same sample are listed, as sequenced in a study of CXCR3-negative and CXCR3-positive naive CD8 T cells. 5' RACE with UMI labels generated the TRB cDNA libraries. TCRdb re-called the 5' RACE reads and shows each CDR3 protein once, DNA omitted. The sample's table shows some 6,700 distinct CDR3 sequences. No cognate antigen is known for these TCRs. Points from the study as a whole: When CXCR3-positive naive cells were set against CXCR3-negative naive cells, the former had more hydrophobic TRB CDR3s.

The source material was naive CXCR3+ CD8+ T cells from blood. Subset noted: CD45RO-CCR7+CD27+CD95- naive CD8+ T cells expressing CXCR3 (TNR3+). Receptors were obtained from a human donor in good health. Some clones in this sample may be carry-over from other donors' samples.

This clonotype is called medium-sized based on its frequency. The chain joins TRBV7-6 to TRBJ2-7. The CDR3 is 15 residues long. Germline V CDR1 and CDR2: SGHVS, FNYEAQ. Here the CDR3 reads CASSFRTGVSYEQYF.

This clonotype is identified as medium-sized from frequency. The CDR3 here is CASSLGGLAGANEQFF. The chain joins TRBV7-6 to TRBJ2-1; the D call from TCRdb, TRBD2, cannot be confirmed without DNA. Germline values: CDR1 SGHVS, CDR2 FNYEAQ. This CDR3 spans 16 amino acids.

This clonotype is labeled medium-sized (0.01 to 0.1%) based on frequency. The chain uses TRBV18 and TRBJ2-3. From germline, CDR1 is KGHSH and CDR2 LQKENI. CDR3 length: 13 residues. The CDR3 is CASSDQRTDTQYF.

This chain links TRBV25-1 with TRBJ2-5. CDR1 is MGHDK, CDR2 SYGVNS, per germline. CDR3 size: 14 residues. CDR3 sequence: CASSEYQPQETQYF. Drawing the rest from reference TRBV25-1 and TRBJ2-5, the complete variable domain is EADIYQTPRYLVIGTGKKITLECSQTMGHDKMYWYQQDPGMELHLIHYSYGVNSTEKGDLSSESTVSRIRTEHFPLTLESARPSHTSQYLCASSEYQPQETQYFGPGTRLLVL.